This TCR beta chain is from a study of blood T cell repertoires in COVID-19. On the study more broadly: Researchers got acute and convalescent COVID-19 samples from the United States, Italy and Spain. T cells, B-cell-depleted T cells, or PBMCs supplied cDNA or gDNA.

Germline trimming cut 4 bases from V and 2 bases from J; bases unmatched to any gene: 5. Germline V lookup: CDR1 KGHSH, CDR2 LQKENI. This CDR3 has 17 amino acids. Original handling: Reference gene primer amplification yielded estimated nucleated cell counts. Generated by immunoSEQ multiplex PCR, the TCRdb table keeps only in-frame clones and is missing some. The V and J calls and clone size are taken from that table; D and trimming were inferred from the DNA. Here the sample spans approximately 110,000 clones, roughly 80% being singletons. This chain connects TRBV18 to TRBJ2-6; TRBD2 aligns across 10 bases. The sequenced sample consisted of peripheral blood. The sequence was obtained from a man between 65 and 85 years old with acute or convalescent COVID-19. The CDR3, as DNA: TGTGCCAGCTCACTTTACAGCGGGAGGGCTGGGGCCAACGTCCTGACTTTC. This codes for CASSLYSGRAGANVLTF.